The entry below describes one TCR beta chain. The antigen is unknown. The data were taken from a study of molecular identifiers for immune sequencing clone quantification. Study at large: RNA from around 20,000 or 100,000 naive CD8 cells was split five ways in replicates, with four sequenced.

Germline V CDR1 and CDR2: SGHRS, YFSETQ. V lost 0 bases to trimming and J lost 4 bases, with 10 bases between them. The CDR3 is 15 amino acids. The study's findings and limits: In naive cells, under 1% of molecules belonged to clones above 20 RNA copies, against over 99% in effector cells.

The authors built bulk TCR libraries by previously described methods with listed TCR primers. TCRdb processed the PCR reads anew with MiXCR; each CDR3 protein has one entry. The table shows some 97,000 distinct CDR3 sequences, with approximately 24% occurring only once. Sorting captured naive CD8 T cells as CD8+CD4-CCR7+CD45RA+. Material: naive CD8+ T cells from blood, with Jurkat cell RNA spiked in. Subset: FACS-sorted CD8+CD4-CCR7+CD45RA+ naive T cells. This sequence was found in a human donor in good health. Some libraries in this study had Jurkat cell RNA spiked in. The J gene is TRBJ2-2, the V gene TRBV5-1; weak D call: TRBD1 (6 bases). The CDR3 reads CASSLVTGTTGELFF. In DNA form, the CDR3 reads TGCGCCAGCAGCTTGGTCACAGGGACCACCGGGGAGCTGTTTTTT.